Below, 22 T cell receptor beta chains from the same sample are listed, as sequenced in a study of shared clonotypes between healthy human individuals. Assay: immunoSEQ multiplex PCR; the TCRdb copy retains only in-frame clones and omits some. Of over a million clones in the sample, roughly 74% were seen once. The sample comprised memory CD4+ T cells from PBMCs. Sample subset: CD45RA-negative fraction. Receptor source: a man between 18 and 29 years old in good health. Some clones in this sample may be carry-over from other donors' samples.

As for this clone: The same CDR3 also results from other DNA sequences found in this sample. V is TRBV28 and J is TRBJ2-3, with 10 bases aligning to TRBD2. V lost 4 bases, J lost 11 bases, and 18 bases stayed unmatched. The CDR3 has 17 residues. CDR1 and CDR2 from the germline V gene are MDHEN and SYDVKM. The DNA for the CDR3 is TGTGCCAGCAGTTCTCCAACGTTAGCGGGAGGCTTCGGTAGGCAGTATTTT. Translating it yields CASSSPTLAGGFGRQYF.

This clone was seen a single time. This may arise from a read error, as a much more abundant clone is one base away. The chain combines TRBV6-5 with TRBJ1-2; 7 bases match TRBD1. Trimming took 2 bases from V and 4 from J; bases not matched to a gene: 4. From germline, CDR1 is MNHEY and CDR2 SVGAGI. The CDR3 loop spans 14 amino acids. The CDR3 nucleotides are TGTGCCAGCAGTTACCGGGGACAGCCCTATGGCTACACCTTC. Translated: CASSYRGQPYGYTF.

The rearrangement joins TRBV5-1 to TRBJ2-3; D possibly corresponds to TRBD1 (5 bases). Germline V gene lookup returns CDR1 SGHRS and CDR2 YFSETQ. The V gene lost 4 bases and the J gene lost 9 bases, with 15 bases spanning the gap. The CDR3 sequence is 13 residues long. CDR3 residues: CASSGSEGVTQYF. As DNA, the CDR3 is TGCGCCAGCAGCGGCTCCGAAGGGGTAACGCAGTATTTT.

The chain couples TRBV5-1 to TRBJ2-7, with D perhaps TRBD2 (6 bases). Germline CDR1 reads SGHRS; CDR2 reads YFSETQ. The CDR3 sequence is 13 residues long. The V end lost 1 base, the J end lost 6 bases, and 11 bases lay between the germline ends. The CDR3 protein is CASSLSPEGEQYF. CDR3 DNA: TGCGCCAGCAGCTTGAGCCCGGAGGGCGAGCAGTACTTC. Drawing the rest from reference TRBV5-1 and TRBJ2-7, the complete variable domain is KAGVTQTPRYLIKTRGQQVTLSCSPISGHRSVSWYQQTPGQGLQFLFEYFSETQRNKGNFPGRFSGRQFSNSRSEMNVSTLELGDSALYLCASSLSPEGEQYFGPGTRLTVT.

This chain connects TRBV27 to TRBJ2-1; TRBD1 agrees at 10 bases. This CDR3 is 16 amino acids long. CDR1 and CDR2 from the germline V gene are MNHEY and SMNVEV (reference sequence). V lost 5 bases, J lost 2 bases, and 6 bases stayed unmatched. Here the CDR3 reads CASSTWDRGTYNEQFF. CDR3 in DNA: TGTGCCAGCAGTACCTGGGACAGGGGAACCTACAATGAGCAGTTCTTC.

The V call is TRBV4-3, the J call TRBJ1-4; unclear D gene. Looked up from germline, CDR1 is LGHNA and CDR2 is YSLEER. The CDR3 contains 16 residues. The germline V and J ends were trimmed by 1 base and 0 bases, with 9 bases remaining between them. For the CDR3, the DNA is TGCGCCAGCAGCCAAGTAATGGGAGCAACTAATGAAAAACTGTTTTTT. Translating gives CASSQVMGATNEKLFF.

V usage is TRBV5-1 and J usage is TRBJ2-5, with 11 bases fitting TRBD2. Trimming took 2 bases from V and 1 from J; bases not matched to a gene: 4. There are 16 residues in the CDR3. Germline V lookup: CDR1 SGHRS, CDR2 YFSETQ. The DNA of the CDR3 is TGCGCCAGCAGCTTAGTTAGCGGGAGGGTCCAAGAGACCCAGTACTTC. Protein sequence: CASSLVSGRVQETQYF.

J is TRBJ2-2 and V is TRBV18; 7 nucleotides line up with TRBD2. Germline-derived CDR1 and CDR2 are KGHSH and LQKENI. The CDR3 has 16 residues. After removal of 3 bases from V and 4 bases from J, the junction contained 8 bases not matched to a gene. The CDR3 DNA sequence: TGTGCCAGCTCACCGTTGGGCGGGAGAGGCACCGGGGAGCTGTTTTTT. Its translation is CASSPLGGRGTGELFF.

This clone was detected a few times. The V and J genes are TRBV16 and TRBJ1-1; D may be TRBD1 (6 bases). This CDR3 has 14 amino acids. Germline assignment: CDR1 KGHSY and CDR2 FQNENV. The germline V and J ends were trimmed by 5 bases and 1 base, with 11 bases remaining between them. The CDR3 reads CASSNDRRNTEAFF. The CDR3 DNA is TGTGCCAGCAGCAACGACAGGCGGAACACTGAAGCTTTCTTT.

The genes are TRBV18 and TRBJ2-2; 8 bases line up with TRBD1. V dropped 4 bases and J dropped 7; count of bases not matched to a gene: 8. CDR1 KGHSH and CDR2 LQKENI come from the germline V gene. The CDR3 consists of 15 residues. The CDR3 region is CASSRDRGVGGELFF. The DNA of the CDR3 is TGTGCCAGCTCACGCGACAGGGGAGTCGGCGGGGAGCTGTTTTTT. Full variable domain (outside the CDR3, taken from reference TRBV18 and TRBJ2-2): NAGVMQNPRHLVRRRGQEARLRCSPMKGHSHVYWYRQLPEEGLKFMVYLQKENIIDESGMPKERFSAEFPKEGPSILRIQQVVRGDSAAYFCASSRDRGVGGELFFGEGSRLTVL.

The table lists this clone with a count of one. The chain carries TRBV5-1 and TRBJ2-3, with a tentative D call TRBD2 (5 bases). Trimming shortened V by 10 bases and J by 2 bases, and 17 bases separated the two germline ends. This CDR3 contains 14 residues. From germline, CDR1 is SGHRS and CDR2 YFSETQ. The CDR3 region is CACDDGGSTDTQYF. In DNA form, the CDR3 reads TGCGCCTGCGACGATGGAGGATCCACAGATACGCAGTATTTT.

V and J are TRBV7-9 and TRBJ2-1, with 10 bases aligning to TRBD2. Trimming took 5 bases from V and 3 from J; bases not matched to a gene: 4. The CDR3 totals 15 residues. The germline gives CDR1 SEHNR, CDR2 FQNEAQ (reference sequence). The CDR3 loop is CASSAGLAYYNEQFF. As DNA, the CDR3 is TGTGCCAGCAGCGCGGGACTAGCGTACTACAATGAGCAGTTCTTC.

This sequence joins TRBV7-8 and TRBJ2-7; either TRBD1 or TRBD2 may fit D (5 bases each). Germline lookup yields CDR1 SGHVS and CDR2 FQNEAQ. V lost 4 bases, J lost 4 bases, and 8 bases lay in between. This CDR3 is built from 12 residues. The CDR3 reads CASSWGSYEQYF. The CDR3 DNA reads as TGTGCCAGCAGCTGGGGGTCGTACGAGCAGTACTTC.

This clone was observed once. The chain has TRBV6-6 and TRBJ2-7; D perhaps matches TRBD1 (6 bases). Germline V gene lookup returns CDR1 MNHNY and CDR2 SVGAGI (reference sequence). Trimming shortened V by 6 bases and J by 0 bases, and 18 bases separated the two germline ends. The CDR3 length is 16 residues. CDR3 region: CASSPRGQAYSYEQYF. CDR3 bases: TGTGCCAGCAGCCCCAGGGGTCAGGCCTACTCCTACGAGCAGTACTTC.

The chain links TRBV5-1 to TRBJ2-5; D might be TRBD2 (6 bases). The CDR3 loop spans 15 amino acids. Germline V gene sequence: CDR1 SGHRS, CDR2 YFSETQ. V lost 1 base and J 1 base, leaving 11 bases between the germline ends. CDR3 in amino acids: CASSLFVGGQETQYF. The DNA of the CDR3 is TGCGCCAGCAGCTTGTTCGTCGGGGGCCAAGAGACCCAGTACTTC.

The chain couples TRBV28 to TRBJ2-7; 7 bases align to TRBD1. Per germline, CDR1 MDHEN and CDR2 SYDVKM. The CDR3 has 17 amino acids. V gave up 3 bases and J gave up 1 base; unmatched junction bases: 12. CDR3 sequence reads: CASSFSLRGLASYEQYF. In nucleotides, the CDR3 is TGTGCCAGCAGTTTCTCTTTGAGGGGGCTGGCGTCCTACGAGCAGTACTTC.

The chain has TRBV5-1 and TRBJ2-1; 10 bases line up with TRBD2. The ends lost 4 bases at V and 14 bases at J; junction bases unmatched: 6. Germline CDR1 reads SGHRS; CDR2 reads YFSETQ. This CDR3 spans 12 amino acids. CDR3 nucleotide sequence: TGCGCCAGCAGCACAGGACTAGCGGTGAAGTTCTTC. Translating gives CASSTGLAVKFF.

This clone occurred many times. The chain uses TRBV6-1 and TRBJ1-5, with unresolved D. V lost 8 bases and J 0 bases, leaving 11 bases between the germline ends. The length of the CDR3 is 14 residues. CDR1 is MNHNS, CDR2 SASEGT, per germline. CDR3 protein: CASYRSYSNQPQHF. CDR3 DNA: TGTGCCAGCTATCGCAGCTATAGCAATCAGCCCCAGCATTTT.

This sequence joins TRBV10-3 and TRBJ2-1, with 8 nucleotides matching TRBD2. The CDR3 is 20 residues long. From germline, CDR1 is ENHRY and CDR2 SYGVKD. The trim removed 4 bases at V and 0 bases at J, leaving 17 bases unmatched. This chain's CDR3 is CAISGSTSGTKKSSYNEQFF. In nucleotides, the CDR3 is TGTGCCATCAGTGGTTCTACTAGCGGTACTAAGAAGAGCTCCTACAATGAGCAGTTCTTC.

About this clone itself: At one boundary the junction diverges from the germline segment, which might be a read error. The CDR3 bases are TGTGTCAGCAGTTTAGGTAGCGGGAGGGCCCTCGCAGCTGATACGCAGTATTTT. It specifies CVSSLGSGRALAADTQYF. The chain employs TRBV27 and TRBJ2-3, with 11 bases lining up with TRBD2. This CDR3 is built from 18 residues. Per germline, CDR1 MNHEY and CDR2 SMNVEV (reference sequence).

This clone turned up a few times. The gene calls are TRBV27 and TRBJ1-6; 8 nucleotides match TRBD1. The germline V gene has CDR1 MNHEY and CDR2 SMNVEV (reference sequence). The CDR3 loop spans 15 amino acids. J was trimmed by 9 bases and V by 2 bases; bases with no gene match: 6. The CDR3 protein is CASSLRTGSISPLHF. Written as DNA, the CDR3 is TGTGCCAGCAGTTTAAGGACAGGGAGTATTTCACCCCTCCACTTT.

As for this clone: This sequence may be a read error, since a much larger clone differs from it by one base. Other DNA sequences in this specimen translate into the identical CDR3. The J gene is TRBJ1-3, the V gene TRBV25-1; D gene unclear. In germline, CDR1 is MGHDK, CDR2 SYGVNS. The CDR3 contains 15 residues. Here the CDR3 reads CASSGRRSSGNTIYF. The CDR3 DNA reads TGTGCCAGCAGTGGGAGACGGTCCTCTGGAAACACTATATATTTT.